The sequence of this T cell receptor (beta chain) was determined in a study of T cells after yellow fever vaccination. CDR3 length equals 16 residues. The ends were cut back, 3 bases at V and 1 base at J, with 17 bases in the middle. Germline CDR1 is SGHDT and CDR2 is YYEEEE. One entry per CDR3 protein, called by TCRdb with MiXCR from the 5' RACE reads. The sample includes around 500,000 distinct CDR3 sequences, 21% of them seen just once. The sample in question was PBMCs, obtained 21 days after the first yellow fever vaccination. The sequence came from a man between 18 and 29 years old who received the YFV17D yellow fever vaccine. The V gene is TRBV5-6, the J gene TRBJ2-7, with D possibly being TRBD1 or TRBD2 (7 bases each). The CDR3, as DNA: TGTGCCAGCAGCTCAGCGATCAGGGGGGGATCCTACGAGCAGTACGTC. Translation: CASSSAIRGGSYEQYV.